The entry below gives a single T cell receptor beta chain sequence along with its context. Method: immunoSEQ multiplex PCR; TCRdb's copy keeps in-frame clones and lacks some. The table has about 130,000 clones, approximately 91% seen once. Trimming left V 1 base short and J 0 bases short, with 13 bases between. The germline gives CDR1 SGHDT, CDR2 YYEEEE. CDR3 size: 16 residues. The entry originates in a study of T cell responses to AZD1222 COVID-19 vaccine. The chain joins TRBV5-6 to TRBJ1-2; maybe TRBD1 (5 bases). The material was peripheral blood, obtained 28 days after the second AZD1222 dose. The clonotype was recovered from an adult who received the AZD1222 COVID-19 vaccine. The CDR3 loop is CASSLRTTSSNYGYTF. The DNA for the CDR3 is TGTGCCAGCAGCTTGAGGACAACATCTTCTAACTATGGCTACACCTTC. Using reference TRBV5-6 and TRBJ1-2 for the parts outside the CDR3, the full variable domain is DAGVTQSPTHLIKTRGQQVTLRCSPKSGHDTVSWYQQALGQGPQFIFQYYEEEERQRGNFPDRFSGHQFPNYSSELNVNALLLGDSALYLCASSLRTTSSNYGYTFGSGTRLTVV.